The 8 T cell receptor beta chains given below trace back to one sample, sequenced in a study of shared clonotypes between healthy human individuals. Data came from immunoSEQ multiplex PCR; TCRdb stores just in-frame clones and leaves some out. The sample consists of hundreds of thousands of clones, 60% to 75% of them appearing once. The specimen was memory CD4+ T cells sorted from blood. Subset indicated: CD45RA-negative fraction. Receptor source: a woman aged 30 to 39 in good health.

The chain employs TRBV5-4 and TRBJ1-2, with 11 positions matching TRBD1. The V and J ends lost 2 bases and 2 bases, in that order; junction bases with no gene match: 2. This CDR3 region has 15 residues. The germline V gene encodes CDR1 SGHNT and CDR2 YYREEE (reference sequence). The DNA for the CDR3 is TGTGCCAGCAGCTTAGGGACAGGGGGGAACTATGGCTACACCTTC. It yields the protein CASSLGTGGNYGYTF.

On this clone itself: A much bigger clone sits one base away, suggesting this may be a read error. Other DNA sequences in this specimen translate into the identical CDR3. The V call is TRBV5-6, the J call TRBJ2-7; D uncertain. CDR3 size: 11 residues. Germline CDR1 SGHDT, CDR2 YYEEEE. With 3 bases removed from V and 3 bases from J, the gap between germline ends came to 4 bases. The CDR3 DNA sequence: TGTGCCAGCAGCTCCTACTACGAGCAGTACTTC. It is translated as CASSSYYEQYF.

The rearrangement uses TRBV27 and TRBJ2-2; D gene unclear. The CDR3 is 15 amino acids. CDR1 and CDR2 from the germline V gene are MNHEY and SMNVEV (reference sequence). The ends were cut back, 1 base at V and 1 base at J, with 7 bases in the middle. The CDR3 DNA sequence: TGTGCCAGCAGTTTATTTCCAGGGAACACCGGGGAGCTGTTTTTT. Translated: CASSLFPGNTGELFF.

The chain employs TRBV7-2 and TRBJ2-7, with 7 bases that match TRBD1. CDR1 is SGHTA, CDR2 FQGNSA, per germline. Unmatched junction bases numbered 5, after V lost 5 bases and J lost 4 bases. This CDR3 contains 13 residues. The DNA for the CDR3 is TGTGCCAGCAGCGTTACAGGGGCGTACGAGCAGTACTTC. Its translation is CASSVTGAYEQYF.

V gene TRBV19 combines with J gene TRBJ2-4, with 7 bases lining up with TRBD1. Losses at the gene ends were 4 bases for V and 1 base for J; bases not matched to a gene: 1. The CDR3 is made up of 14 amino acids. Germline CDR1 is LNHDA and CDR2 is SQIVND (reference sequence). The chain's CDR3 is CASSTTGAKNIQYF. The CDR3 DNA follows: TGTGCCAGTAGTACGACAGGGGCCAAAAACATTCAGTACTTC.

V is TRBV7-6 and J is TRBJ2-2; 7 nucleotides agree with TRBD2. In germline, CDR1 is SGHVS, CDR2 FNYEAQ. This CDR3 spans 16 amino acids. V was clipped by 1 base and J by 0 bases; unmatched bases: 2. The CDR3 nucleotides are TGTGCCAGCAGCTTAGTTGCGGGGGCGAACACCGGGGAGCTGTTTTTT. Amino acid sequence: CASSLVAGANTGELFF.

The gene calls are TRBV5-4 and TRBJ2-7; possible D gene TRBD2, 6 bases. CDR3 length equals 14 residues. With 4 bases removed from V and 4 bases from J, the gap between germline ends came to 15 bases. The germline CDR1 and CDR2 sequences are SGHNT and YYREEE (reference sequence). The CDR3 nucleotides read TGTGCCAGCAGCCAGCAAAGGGACTTTTACGAGCAGTACTTC. Its translation: CASSQQRDFYEQYF.

This clone was seen a handful of times. The genes are TRBV28 and TRBJ2-5; possible D gene TRBD2, 6 bases. There are 14 residues in the CDR3. V was clipped by 5 bases and J by 1 base, with 11 bases between them. The germline gives CDR1 MDHEN, CDR2 SYDVKM. The CDR3 region is CASSPTRTQETQYF. The DNA of the CDR3 is TGTGCCAGCAGTCCGACTAGGACCCAAGAGACCCAGTACTTC.